The present T cell receptor (beta chain) was sequenced within a study of CD8 T cells in ankylosing spondylitis. Quantitative 5'-RACE with molecular barcodes produced the TCR beta libraries. TCRdb recomputed calls from the 5' RACE reads with MiXCR, one row per CDR3 protein. Among some 840,000 distinct CDR3 sequences listed, about 12% were seen once. The length of the CDR3 is 14 residues. Germline CDR1 SQVTM, CDR2 ANQGSEA. Trimming took 0 bases from V and 8 from J; bases not matched to a gene: 9. Study-level results: Blood from ankylosing spondylitis patients appeared to carry a characteristic roughly 8-variant TCR beta motif. Disease-linked clones reportedly showed significant enrichment in matched ankylosing spondylitis synovial fluid. Earlier work had already found some motif variants in reactive arthritis synovial fluid and blood. The disease-linked clones had a CD8+ phenotype and low blood frequencies.

Remarks on this clonotype: Its antigen is unidentified.

The source is a male donor with ankylosing spondylitis. This chain links TRBV29-1 with TRBJ1-2; 7 positions agree with TRBD1. Sequencing was performed on blood, either unsorted or a sorted T cell fraction (not recorded which). CDR3 in DNA: TGCAGCGTTGAAGAAATACAGGGGATCGGCGGCTACACCTTC. Encoded protein: CSVEEIQGIGGYTF.